This T cell receptor (beta chain) is from a study of T cell responses to AZD1222 COVID-19 vaccine. Study observations and caveats: Spike-wide vaccine-associated CD4 TCRs dominated at 160-218 and 743-854. With two AZD1222 doses given, Spike-specific TCR breadth and depth both rose.

Comments on this clone: Its antigen is currently unknown.

The germline V and J ends were trimmed by 1 base and 3 bases, with 6 bases remaining between them. CDR3 length equals 13 residues. Germline-derived CDR1 and CDR2 are SGHDN and FVKESK. The repertoire was sequenced with immunoSEQ multiplex PCR; TCRdb's copy has only in-frame clones and lacks some. The sample gives about 69,000 clones, 75% to 90% of which show up once; more than 13% is in the top ten. V usage is TRBV14 and J usage is TRBJ1-2; no firm D call. The TCR comes from an adult who received the AZD1222 COVID-19 vaccine. This specimen was peripheral blood, taken 28 days after the second AZD1222 dose. The chain's CDR3 is CASSQGTYYGYTF. CDR3 DNA sequence: TGTGCCAGCAGCCAAGGCACATACTATGGCTACACCTTC.